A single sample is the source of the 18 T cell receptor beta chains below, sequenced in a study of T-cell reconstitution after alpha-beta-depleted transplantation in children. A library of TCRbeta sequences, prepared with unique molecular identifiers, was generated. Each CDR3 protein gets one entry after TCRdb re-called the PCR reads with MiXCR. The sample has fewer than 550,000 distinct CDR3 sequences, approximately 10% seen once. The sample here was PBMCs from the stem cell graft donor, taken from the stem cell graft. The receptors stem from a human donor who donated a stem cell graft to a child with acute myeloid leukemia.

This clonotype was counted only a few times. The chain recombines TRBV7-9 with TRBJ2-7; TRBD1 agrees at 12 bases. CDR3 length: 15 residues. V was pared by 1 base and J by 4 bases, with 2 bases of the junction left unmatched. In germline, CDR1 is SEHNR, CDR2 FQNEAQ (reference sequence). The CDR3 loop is CASSLVGQGAYEQYF. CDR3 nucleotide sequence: TGTGCCAGCAGCTTAGTGGGACAGGGGGCTTACGAGCAGTACTTC.

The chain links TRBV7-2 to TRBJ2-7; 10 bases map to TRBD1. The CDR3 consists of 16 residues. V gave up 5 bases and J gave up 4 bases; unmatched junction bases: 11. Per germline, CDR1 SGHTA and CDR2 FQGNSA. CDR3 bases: TGTGCCAGCAGCCACCGACCGGGACAGGGGCGGTACGAGCAGTACTTC. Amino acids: CASSHRPGQGRYEQYF.

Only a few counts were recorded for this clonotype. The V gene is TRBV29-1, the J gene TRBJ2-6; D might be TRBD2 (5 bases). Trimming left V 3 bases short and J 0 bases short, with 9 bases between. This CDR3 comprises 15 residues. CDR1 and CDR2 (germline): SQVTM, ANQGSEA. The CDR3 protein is CSVEGGLSGANVLTF. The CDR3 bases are TGCAGCGTTGAGGGCGGGCTCTCTGGGGCCAACGTCCTGACTTTC.

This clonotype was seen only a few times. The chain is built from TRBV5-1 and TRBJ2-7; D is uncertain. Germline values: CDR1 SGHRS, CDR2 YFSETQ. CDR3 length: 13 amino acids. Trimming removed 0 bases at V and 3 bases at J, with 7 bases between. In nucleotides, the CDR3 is TGCGCCAGCAGCTTGGTGACGGGCTACGAGCAGTACTTC. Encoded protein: CASSLVTGYEQYF.

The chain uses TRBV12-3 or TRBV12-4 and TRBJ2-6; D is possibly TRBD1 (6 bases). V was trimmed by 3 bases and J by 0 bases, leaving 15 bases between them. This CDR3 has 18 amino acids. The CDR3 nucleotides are TGTGCCAGCAGTTTTGGGTTGGGGGCCCACTCTGGGGCCAACGTCCTGACTTTC. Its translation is CASSFGLGAHSGANVLTF.

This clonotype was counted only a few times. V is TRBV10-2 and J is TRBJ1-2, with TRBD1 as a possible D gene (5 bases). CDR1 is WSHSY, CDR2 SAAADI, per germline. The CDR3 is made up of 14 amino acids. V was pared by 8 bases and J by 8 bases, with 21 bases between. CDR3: CASGTGTAKGGYTF. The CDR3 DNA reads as TGCGCCAGCGGCACCGGGACGGCTAAAGGGGGCTACACCTTC.

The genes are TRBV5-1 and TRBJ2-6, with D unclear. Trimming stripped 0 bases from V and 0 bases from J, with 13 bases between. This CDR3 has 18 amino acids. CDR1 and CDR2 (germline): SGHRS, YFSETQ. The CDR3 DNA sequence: TGCGCCAGCAGCTTGGGACCTCCCGGGTACTCTGGGGCCAACGTCCTGACTTTC. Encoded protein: CASSLGPPGYSGANVLTF.

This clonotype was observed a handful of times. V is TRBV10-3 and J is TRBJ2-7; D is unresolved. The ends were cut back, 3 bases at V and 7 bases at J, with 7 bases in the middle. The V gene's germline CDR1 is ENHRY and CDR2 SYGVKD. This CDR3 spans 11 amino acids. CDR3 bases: TGTGCCATCAGTGACGTACTAGAGCAGTACTTC. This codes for CAISDVLEQYF.

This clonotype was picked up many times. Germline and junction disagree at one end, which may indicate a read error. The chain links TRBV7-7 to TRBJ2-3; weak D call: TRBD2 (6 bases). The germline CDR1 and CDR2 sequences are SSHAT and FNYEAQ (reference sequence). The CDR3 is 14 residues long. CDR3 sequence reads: CASSLGGPGDTQYF. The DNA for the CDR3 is TGTGCTAGCAGCTTAGGAGGGCCCGGAGATACGCAGTATTTT.

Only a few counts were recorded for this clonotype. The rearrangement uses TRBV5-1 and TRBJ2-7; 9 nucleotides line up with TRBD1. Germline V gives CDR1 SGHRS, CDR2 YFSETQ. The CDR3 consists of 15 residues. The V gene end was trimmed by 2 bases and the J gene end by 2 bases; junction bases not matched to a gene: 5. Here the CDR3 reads CASSFGQGNAYEQYV. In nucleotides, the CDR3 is TGCGCCAGCAGCTTCGGACAGGGGAATGCCTACGAGCAGTACGTC.

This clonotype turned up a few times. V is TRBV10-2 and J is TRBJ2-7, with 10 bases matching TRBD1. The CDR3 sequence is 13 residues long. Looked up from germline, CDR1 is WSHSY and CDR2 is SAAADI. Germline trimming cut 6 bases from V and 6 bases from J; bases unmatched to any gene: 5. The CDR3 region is CASSPRTGGEQYV. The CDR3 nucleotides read TGCGCCAGCAGCCCCAGGACAGGGGGCGAGCAGTACGTC.

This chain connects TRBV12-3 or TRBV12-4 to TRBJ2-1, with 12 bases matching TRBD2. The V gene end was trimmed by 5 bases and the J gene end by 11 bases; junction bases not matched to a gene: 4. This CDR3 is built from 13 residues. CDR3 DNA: TGTGCCAGCAGTCTGACTAGCGGGGGACAGCAGTTCTTC. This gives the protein CASSLTSGGQQFF.

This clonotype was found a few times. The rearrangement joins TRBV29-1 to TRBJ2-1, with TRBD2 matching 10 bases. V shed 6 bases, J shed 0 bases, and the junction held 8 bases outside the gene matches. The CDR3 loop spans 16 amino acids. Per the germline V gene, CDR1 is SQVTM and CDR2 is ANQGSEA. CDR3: CSVVTSGPSSYNEQFF. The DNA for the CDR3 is TGCAGCGTGGTGACTAGCGGGCCAAGCTCCTACAATGAGCAGTTCTTC.

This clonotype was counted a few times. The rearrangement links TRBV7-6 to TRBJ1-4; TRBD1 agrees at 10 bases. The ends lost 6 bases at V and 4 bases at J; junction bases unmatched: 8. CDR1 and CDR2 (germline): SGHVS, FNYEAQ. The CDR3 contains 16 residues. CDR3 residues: CASSPGTGANNEKLFF. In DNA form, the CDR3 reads TGTGCCAGCAGTCCCGGGACAGGGGCAAATAATGAAAAACTGTTTTTT.

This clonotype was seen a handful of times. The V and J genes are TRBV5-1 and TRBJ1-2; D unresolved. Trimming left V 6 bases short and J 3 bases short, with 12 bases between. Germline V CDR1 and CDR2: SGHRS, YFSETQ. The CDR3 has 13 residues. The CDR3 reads CASNPGGDYGYTF. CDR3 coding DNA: TGCGCCAGCAACCCGGGTGGGGACTATGGCTACACCTTC.

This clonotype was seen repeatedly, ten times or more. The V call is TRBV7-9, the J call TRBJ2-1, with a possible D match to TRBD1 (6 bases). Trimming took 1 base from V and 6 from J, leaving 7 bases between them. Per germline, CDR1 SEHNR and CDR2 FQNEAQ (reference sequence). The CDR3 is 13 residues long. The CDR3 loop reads CASSLGGPNEQFF. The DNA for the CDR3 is TGTGCCAGCAGCTTAGGGGGGCCCAATGAGCAGTTCTTC.

The CDR3 loop is CASSQVPGQGPQETQYF. CDR3 in DNA: TGCGCCAGCAGCCAAGTTCCGGGACAGGGGCCACAAGAGACCCAGTACTTC. This chain joins TRBV4-1 and TRBJ2-5, with 10 bases matching TRBD1. Looked up from germline, CDR1 is MGHRA and CDR2 is YSYEKL. J lost 2 bases, V lost 1 base, and 7 bases had no gene match. The CDR3 loop spans 17 amino acids.

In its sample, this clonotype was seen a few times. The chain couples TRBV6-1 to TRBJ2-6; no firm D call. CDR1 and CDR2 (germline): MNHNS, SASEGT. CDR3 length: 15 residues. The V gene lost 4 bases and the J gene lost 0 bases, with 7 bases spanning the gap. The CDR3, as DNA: TGTGCCAGCAGTGGGACGCACTCTGGGGCCAACGTCCTGACTTTC. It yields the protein CASSGTHSGANVLTF.